Listed here are 24 T cell receptor beta chains from one sample, sequenced in a study of blood T cell repertoires in COVID-19. Data came from immunoSEQ multiplex PCR; TCRdb stores just in-frame clones and leaves some out. The table lists 540,000 or so clones, roughly 89% of them singletons. Sample: peripheral blood. The receptors shown here come from a woman aged 45-60 years with COVID-19, enrolled during active disease.

The V call is TRBV12-3 or TRBV12-4, the J call TRBJ2-1; TRBD2 might be the D (5 bases). CDR3 length: 13 amino acids. Trimming pared 3 bases from V and 7 bases from J, leaving 10 bases between. CDR3 sequence: CASSFRTGNEQFF. Here the CDR3 DNA reads TGTGCCAGCAGTTTTAGGACGGGGAATGAGCAGTTCTTC.

The chain couples TRBV5-1 to TRBJ2-5; D is undetermined. The CDR3 extends over 15 amino acids. V was shortened by 4 bases and J by 5 bases, with 18 bases between the two germline ends. In germline, CDR1 is SGHRS, CDR2 YFSETQ. The CDR3 coding sequence is TGCGCCAGCAGCAATGACCCCCAGAGCAGGGAGACCCAGTACTTC. Translating gives CASSNDPQSRETQYF.

The gene calls are TRBV2 and TRBJ1-4, with 7 bases that match TRBD1. The germline CDR1 and CDR2 sequences are SNHLY and FYNNEI. CDR3 length equals 12 residues. V gave up 6 bases and J gave up 7 bases; unmatched junction bases: 2. CDR3 region: CASRTGTEKLFF. The CDR3 DNA is TGTGCCAGCAGGACAGGGACTGAAAAACTGTTTTTT.

Notes on this clone: The junction departs from the called germline gene at one end, perhaps through a read error. V usage is TRBV9 and J usage is TRBJ2-1; TRBD2 matches 15 bases. Per the germline V gene, CDR1 is SGDLS and CDR2 is YYNGEE. This CDR3 has 19 amino acids. The CDR3: CASSPGLAGGPVVYSEQFF. The CDR3 bases are TGTGCCAGCAGCCCAGGACTAGCGGGGGGGCCGGTTGTCTACAGTGAGCAGTTCTTC.

The chain combines TRBV6-6 with TRBJ1-1; 10 bases fit TRBD1. Trimming took 11 bases from V and 1 from J; bases not matched to a gene: 13. Germline V gene lookup returns CDR1 MNHNY and CDR2 SVGAGI (reference sequence). This CDR3 is built from 16 residues. The CDR3 DNA is TGTGCCGGACAAGGGACAGGGGACTTTCAGAACACTGAAGCTTTCTTT. It yields the protein CAGQGTGDFQNTEAFF.

In DNA, the CDR3 is TGTGCCATTCTAGGGGGGGGGCCCAATTCACCCCTCCACTTT. Translating it yields CAILGGGPNSPLHF. The rearrangement links TRBV5-4 to TRBJ1-6; maybe TRBD1 (6 bases). Germline loops: CDR1 SGHNT, CDR2 YYREEE (reference sequence). V dropped 9 bases and J dropped 7 bases, with 17 bases sitting between them. The CDR3 is 14 amino acids.

This chain links TRBV27 with TRBJ1-1; 9 nucleotides align to TRBD1. The CDR3 spans 18 residues. Germline V CDR1 and CDR2: MNHEY, SMNVEV (reference sequence). V dropped 1 base and J dropped 1; count of bases not matched to a gene: 10. The CDR3 sequence: CASSLYGTGRFGNTEAFF. CDR3 sequence (DNA): TGTGCCAGCAGTTTATATGGGACAGGGAGATTTGGGAACACTGAAGCTTTCTTT.

This chain uses TRBV4-1 with TRBJ1-5; D is unclear. Germline V gene data show CDR1 as MGHRA and CDR2 as YSYEKL. The CDR3 length is 17 residues. With 0 bases removed from V and 0 bases from J, the gap between germline ends came to 12 bases. The DNA of the CDR3 is TGCGCCAGCAGCCAAGACCTAGTGTGGAATAGCAATCAGCCCCAGCATTTT. Protein product: CASSQDLVWNSNQPQHF.

This rearrangement joins TRBV19 to TRBJ1-2, with D possibly matching TRBD1 (5 bases). Germline lookup yields CDR1 LNHDA and CDR2 SQIVND (reference sequence). The CDR3 is 14 residues long. V lost 6 bases to trimming and J lost 5 bases, with 16 bases between them. The CDR3 nucleotides read TGTGCCAGTAGACGAGACCTAGGGGTATATGGCTACACCTTC. Its protein is CASRRDLGVYGYTF. Filled out from reference TRBV19 and TRBJ1-2, the complete variable domain reads DGGITQSPKYLFRKEGQNVTLSCEQNLNHDAMYWYRQDPGQGLRLIYYSQIVNDFQKGDIAEGYSVSREKKESFPLTVTSAQKNPTAFYLCASRRDLGVYGYTFGSGTRLTVV.

CDR3: CASSLRGHSGNTIYF. CDR3 DNA sequence: TGTGCCAGCAGTTTGCGGGGCCACTCTGGAAACACCATATATTTT. The rearrangement joins TRBV6-2 or TRBV6-3 to TRBJ1-3, with D maybe TRBD1 (5 bases). Between the trimmed V and J ends, which lost 4 bases and 0 bases, there was a span of 10 bases. Germline CDR1 reads MNHEY; CDR2 reads SVGEGT. The CDR3 is 15 residues long.

CDR3 nucleotide sequence: TGCGCCAGCAGCTTGACAGGAGAGAGCAATCAGCCCCAGCATTTT. Amino acid sequence: CASSLTGESNQPQHF. This chain connects TRBV5-1 to TRBJ1-5; tentative D call: TRBD1 (5 bases). Trimming cost V 1 base and J 1 base, with 9 bases left between them. The CDR3 covers 15 residues. Germline V gives CDR1 SGHRS, CDR2 YFSETQ.

This chain uses TRBV30 with TRBJ1-4; D unresolved. Germline CDR1 GTSNPN, CDR2 SVGIG (reference sequence). The CDR3 sequence is 10 residues long. V lost 5 bases, J lost 10 bases, and 8 bases lay in between. CDR3 protein: CAWRGGKLFF. CDR3 nucleotides: TGTGCCTGGCGTGGCGGAAAACTGTTTTTT. Together with reference TRBV30 and TRBJ1-4, the CDR3 gives the full variable domain: SQTIHQWPATLVQPVGSPLSLECTVEGTSNPNLYWYRQAAGRGLQLLFYSVGIGQISSEVPQNLSASRPQDRQFILSSKKLLLSDSGFYLCAWRGGKLFFGSGTQLSVL.

This clone was found a few times. The V call is TRBV5-3, the J call TRBJ2-7, with D maybe TRBD1 (5 bases). TRBV5-3 is marked as an open reading frame, function uncertain. The CDR3 is 14 residues long. Trimming removed 5 bases from V and 3 bases from J, with 15 bases in between. CDR3 DNA: TGTGCCAGAAGGACGGACACGGCCCGCTACGAGCAGTACTTC. It specifies CARRTDTARYEQYF.

The genes are TRBV28 and TRBJ2-7, with 9 bases fitting TRBD2. CDR3 length: 16 residues. In germline, CDR1 is MDHEN, CDR2 SYDVKM. Trimming took 6 bases from V and 5 from J; bases not matched to a gene: 14. The CDR3 here is CASRSNKRGVKNEQYF. CDR3 DNA sequence: TGTGCCAGCAGGAGTAACAAGCGGGGGGTAAAGAACGAGCAGTACTTC. Supplemented by reference TRBV28 and TRBJ2-7, the full variable domain reads DVKVTQSSRYLVKRTGEKVFLECVQDMDHENMFWYRQDPGLGLRLIYFSYDVKMKEKGDIPEGYSVSREKKERFSLILESASTNQTSMYLCASRSNKRGVKNEQYFGPGTRLTVT.

This chain uses TRBV5-5 with TRBJ1-2; possible D gene TRBD1, 5 bases. The CDR3 extends over 13 amino acids. V was shortened by 2 bases and J by 3 bases, with 8 bases between the two germline ends. CDR1 and CDR2 (germline): SGHKS, YYEKEE (reference sequence). The CDR3 sequence is CASSFQGDYGYTF. CDR3 coding DNA: TGTGCCAGCAGCTTTCAGGGCGACTATGGCTACACCTTC.

V is TRBV4-2 and J is TRBJ2-7; 9 bases match TRBD1. V gave up 4 bases and J gave up 1 base; unmatched junction bases: 20. CDR3 length equals 20 residues. Germline CDR1 LGHNA, CDR2 YNFKEQ. CDR3 DNA: TGTGCCAGCAGCCTAGTTCACAGGGGGCGGGCCGGTGGGATATCCTACGAGCAGTACTTC. This codes for CASSLVHRGRAGGISYEQYF.

J is TRBJ2-2 and V is TRBV2, with TRBD2 as a possible D gene (6 bases). The V end lost 8 bases, the J end lost 3 bases, and 16 bases lay between the germline ends. The CDR3 extends over 15 amino acids. Germline lookup yields CDR1 SNHLY and CDR2 FYNNEI. The CDR3 here is CASRRMGGDTGELFF. As DNA, the CDR3 is TGTGCCAGCCGTAGGATGGGCGGGGACACCGGGGAGCTGTTTTTT.

V and J are TRBV27 and TRBJ2-7; 9 nucleotides align to TRBD2. Germline CDR1 is MNHEY and CDR2 is SMNVEV (reference sequence). The trim removed 7 bases at V and 6 bases at J, leaving 10 bases unmatched. CDR3 size: 14 residues. In DNA, the CDR3 is TGTGCCAGCAAAAGCGGGGGGTTTTCCCTCGAGCAGTACTTC. Protein sequence: CASKSGGFSLEQYF.

The V call is TRBV20-1, the J call TRBJ1-4, with a weak D call TRBD1 (6 bases). The CDR3 is made up of 15 amino acids. CDR1 and CDR2 from the germline V gene are DFQATT and SNEGSKA (reference sequence). The V and J ends lost 3 bases and 1 base respectively, with 12 bases between them. As DNA, the CDR3 is TGCAGTGCTAGTGAGGGGGGGATAACTAATGAAAAACTGTTTTTT. Translated, it gives CSASEGGITNEKLFF.

V and J are TRBV30 and TRBJ1-1; D remains unclear. Trimming took off 0 bases at V and 4 bases at J, with 9 bases between the two ends. Germline CDR1 reads GTSNPN; CDR2 reads SVGIG (reference sequence). The CDR3 covers 13 residues. DNA for the CDR3: TGTGCCTGGAGTGTATCTGCGGCCACTGAAGCTTTCTTT. This codes for CAWSVSAATEAFF.

The J gene is TRBJ1-3, the V gene TRBV19; D may be TRBD1 (6 bases). The V and J ends lost 5 bases and 0 bases respectively, with 11 bases between them. The germline gives CDR1 LNHDA, CDR2 SQIVND (reference sequence). This CDR3 is 15 amino acids long. The CDR3 loop reads CASSEQGHSGNTIYF. DNA of the CDR3: TGTGCCAGTAGTGAGCAGGGGCACTCTGGAAACACCATATATTTT.

This chain links TRBV28 with TRBJ2-7; D may be TRBD2 (5 bases). The germline V and J ends were trimmed by 7 bases and 6 bases, with 19 bases remaining between them. This CDR3 spans 14 amino acids. Germline V gene lookup returns CDR1 MDHEN and CDR2 SYDVKM. The chain's CDR3 is CASTPAEGSSEQYF. The CDR3 DNA reads TGTGCCAGCACCCCCGCCGAGGGATCGAGCGAGCAGTACTTC.

This clone has a single count. The rearrangement joins TRBV5-1 to TRBJ1-1, with D maybe TRBD1 (6 bases). Germline CDR1 and CDR2: SGHRS and YFSETQ. This CDR3 contains 15 residues. V lost 4 bases, J lost 1 base, and 14 bases lay in between. CDR3: CASSPVGQSNTEAFF. The CDR3 nucleotides are TGCGCCAGCAGCCCGGTCGGACAGTCGAACACTGAAGCTTTCTTT. Supplemented by reference TRBV5-1 and TRBJ1-1, the full variable domain reads KAGVTQTPRYLIKTRGQQVTLSCSPISGHRSVSWYQQTPGQGLQFLFEYFSETQRNKGNFPGRFSGRQFSNSRSEMNVSTLELGDSALYLCASSPVGQSNTEAFFGQGTRLTVV.

The rearrangement joins TRBV9 to TRBJ1-2; the D is unclear. This CDR3 comprises 16 residues. Germline lookup yields CDR1 SGDLS and CDR2 YYNGEE. Trimming removed 4 bases at V and 3 bases at J, with 19 bases between. The CDR3 nucleotides are TGTGCCAGCAGCCCCCGAGCGATACGCGCTGACTATGGCTACACCTTC. Residues: CASSPRAIRADYGYTF.